What follows is one T cell receptor (beta chain) and its context. This entry comes from a study of blood T cell repertoires in COVID-19. Overall study context: The study drew acute and convalescent COVID-19 samples from the United States, Italy and Spain.

The authors' processing: Cell counts per sample came from amplifying reference gene primers. Generated by immunoSEQ multiplex PCR, the TCRdb table keeps only in-frame clones and is missing some. That table supplies the V and J calls and clone size; D and trimming were determined from the DNA. The repertoire holds about 60,000 clones, with 80% to 90% as singletons. The sample comprised peripheral blood. This sequence originates from a middle-aged man with acute or convalescent COVID-19.

CDR3 residues: CATSDVGGLNEQYF. The CDR3 DNA reads as TGTGCCACCAGTGATGTCGGGGGGCTCAACGAGCAGTACTTC. This chain connects TRBV24-1 to TRBJ2-7; D possibly corresponds to TRBD2 (7 bases). The V gene lost 3 bases and the J gene lost 5 bases, with 13 bases spanning the gap. Germline CDR1 KGHDR, CDR2 SFDVKD. The CDR3 loop spans 14 amino acids.